This T cell receptor (beta chain) was identified in a study of tumor-infiltrating lymphocytes in primary liver carcinoma. About the research overall: Productive TCRbeta reads per sample were roughly 3.5 to 7.13 million, not differing by tissue.

Investigators took RNA and DNA out together from 20-30 mg of unsorted bulk tissue. Germline values: CDR1 SQVTM, CDR2 ANQGSEA. The CDR3 sequence is 14 residues long. Making TCR beta cDNA involved approximately 520 ng total RNA and a constant-region primer. ARM-PCR, slightly modified, supplied the TCR beta libraries through three nested multiplex PCR rounds. A C-beta reverse primer and TRBV1-TRBV30 forward primers served in each of the first two PCR rounds, at 10 cycles apiece. MiXCR was run by TCRdb on the multiplex PCR reads, yielding one entry per CDR3 protein. The data contain about 54,000 distinct CDR3 sequences, roughly 77% of them singletons.

This chain connects TRBV29-1 to TRBJ2-7; 8 bases are a match to TRBD2. The receptor's source is a man in his forties with primary liver carcinoma and hepatitis B virus infection. The source material was liver tumor tissue from sampling region 2. The subset was: tumor region T2, inferior pole. The CDR3 bases are TGCGGCGCTGCCCCGATTAGCGGGGAAGACGAGCAGTACTTC. This codes for CGAAPISGEDEQYF.